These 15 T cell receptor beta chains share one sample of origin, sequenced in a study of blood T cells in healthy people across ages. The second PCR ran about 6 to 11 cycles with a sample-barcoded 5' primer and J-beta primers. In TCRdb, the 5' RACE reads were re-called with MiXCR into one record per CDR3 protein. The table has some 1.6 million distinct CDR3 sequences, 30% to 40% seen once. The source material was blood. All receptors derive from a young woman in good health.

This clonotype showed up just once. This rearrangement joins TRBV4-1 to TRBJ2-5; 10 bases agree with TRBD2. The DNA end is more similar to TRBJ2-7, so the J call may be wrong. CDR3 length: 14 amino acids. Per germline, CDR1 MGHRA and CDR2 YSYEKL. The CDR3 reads CASSPGTSVDEQYF. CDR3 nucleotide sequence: TGCGCCAGCAGCCCCGGGACTAGCGTAGACGAGCAGTACTTC.

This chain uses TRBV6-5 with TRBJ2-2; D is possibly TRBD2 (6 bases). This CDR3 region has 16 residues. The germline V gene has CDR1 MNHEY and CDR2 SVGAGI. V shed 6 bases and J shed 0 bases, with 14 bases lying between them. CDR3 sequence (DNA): TGTGCCAGCAGCCATCCAGCGGGTGCGAACACCGGGGAGCTGTTTTTT. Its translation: CASSHPAGANTGELFF.

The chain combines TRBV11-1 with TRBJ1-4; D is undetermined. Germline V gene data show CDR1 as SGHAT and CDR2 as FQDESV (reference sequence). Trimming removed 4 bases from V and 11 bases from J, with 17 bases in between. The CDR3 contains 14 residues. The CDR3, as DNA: TGTGCCAGCAGCTCCGACGGAGACCGAGGGAAACTGTTTTTT. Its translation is CASSSDGDRGKLFF.

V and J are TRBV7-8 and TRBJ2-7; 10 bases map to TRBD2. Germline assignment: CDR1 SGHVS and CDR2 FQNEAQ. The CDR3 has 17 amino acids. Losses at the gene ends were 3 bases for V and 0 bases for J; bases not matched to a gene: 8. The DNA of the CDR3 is TGTGCCAGCAGCTTTGGGACGACTAGCGGGTACTCCTACGAGCAGTACTTC. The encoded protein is CASSFGTTSGYSYEQYF.

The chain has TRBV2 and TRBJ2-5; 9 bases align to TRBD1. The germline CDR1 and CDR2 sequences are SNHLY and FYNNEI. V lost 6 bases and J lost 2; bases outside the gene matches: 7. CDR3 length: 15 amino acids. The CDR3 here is CASRRTGAGQETQYF. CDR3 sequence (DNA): TGTGCCAGCAGGAGGACAGGGGCTGGTCAAGAGACCCAGTACTTC. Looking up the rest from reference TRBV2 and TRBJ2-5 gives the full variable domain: EPEVTQTPSHQVTQMGQEVILRCVPISNHLYFYWYRQILGQKVEFLVSFYNNEISEKSEIFDDQFSVERPDGSNFTLKIRSTKLEDSAMYFCASRRTGAGQETQYFGPGTRLLVL.

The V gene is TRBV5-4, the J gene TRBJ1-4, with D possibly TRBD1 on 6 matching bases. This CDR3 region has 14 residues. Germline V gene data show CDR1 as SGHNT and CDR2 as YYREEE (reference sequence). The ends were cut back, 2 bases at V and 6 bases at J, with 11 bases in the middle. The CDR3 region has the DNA TGTGCCAGCAGCTTCAAGGACAGTTATGAAAAACTGTTTTTT. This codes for CASSFKDSYEKLFF.

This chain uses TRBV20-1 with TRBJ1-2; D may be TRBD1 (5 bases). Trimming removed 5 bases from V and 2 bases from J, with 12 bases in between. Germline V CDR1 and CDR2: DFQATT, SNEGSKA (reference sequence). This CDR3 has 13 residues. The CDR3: CSALRTRNYGYTF. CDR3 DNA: TGCAGTGCTCTCAGGACAAGAAACTATGGCTACACCTTC.

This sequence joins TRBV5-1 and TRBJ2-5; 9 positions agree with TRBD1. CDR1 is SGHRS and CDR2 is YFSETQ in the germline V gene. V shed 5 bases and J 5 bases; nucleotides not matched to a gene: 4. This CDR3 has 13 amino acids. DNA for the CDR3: TGCGCCAGCAGGACAGGGGGTTCTGAGACCCAGTACTTC. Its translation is CASRTGGSETQYF.

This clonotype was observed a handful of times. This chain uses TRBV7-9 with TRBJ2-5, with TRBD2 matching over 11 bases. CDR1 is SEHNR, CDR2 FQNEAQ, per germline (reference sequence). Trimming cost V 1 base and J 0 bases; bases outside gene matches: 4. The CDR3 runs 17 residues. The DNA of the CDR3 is TGTGCCAGCAGCTTAGAGTGGGGACTAGCGGACCAAGAGACCCAGTACTTC. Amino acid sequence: CASSLEWGLADQETQYF. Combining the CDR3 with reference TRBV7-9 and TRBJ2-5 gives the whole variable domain DTGVSQNPRHKITKRGQNVTFRCDPISEHNRLYWYRQTLGQGPEFLTYFQNEAQLEKSRLLSDRFSAERPKGSFSTLEIQRTEQGDSAMYLCASSLEWGLADQETQYFGPGTRLLVL.

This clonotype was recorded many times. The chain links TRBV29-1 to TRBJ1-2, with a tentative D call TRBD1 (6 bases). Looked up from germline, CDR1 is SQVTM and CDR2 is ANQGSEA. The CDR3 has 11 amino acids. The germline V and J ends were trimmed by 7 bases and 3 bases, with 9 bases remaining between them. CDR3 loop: CSAGEDYGYTF. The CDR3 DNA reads TGCAGCGCAGGGGAAGACTATGGCTACACCTTC.

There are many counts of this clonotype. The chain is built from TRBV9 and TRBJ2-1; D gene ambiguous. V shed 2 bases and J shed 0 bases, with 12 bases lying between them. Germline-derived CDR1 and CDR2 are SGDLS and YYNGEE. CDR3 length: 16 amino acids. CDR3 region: CASSVDVYSSYNEQFF. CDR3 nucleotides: TGTGCCAGCAGCGTCGACGTATACAGCTCCTACAATGAGCAGTTCTTC.

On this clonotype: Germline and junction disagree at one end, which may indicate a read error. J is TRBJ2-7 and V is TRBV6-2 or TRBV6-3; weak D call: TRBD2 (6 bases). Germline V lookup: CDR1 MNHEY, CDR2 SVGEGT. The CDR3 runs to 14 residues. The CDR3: CTSSLTSPPYEQYF. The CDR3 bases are TGTACCAGCAGCCTGACTAGTCCCCCCTACGAGCAGTACTTC.

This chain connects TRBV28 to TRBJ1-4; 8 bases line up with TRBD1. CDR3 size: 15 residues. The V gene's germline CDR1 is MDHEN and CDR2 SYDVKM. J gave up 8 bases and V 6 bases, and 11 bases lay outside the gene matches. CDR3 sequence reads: CASSLEDRGREKLFF. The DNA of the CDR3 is TGTGCCAGCAGCTTGGAAGACAGGGGAAGGGAAAAACTGTTTTTT.

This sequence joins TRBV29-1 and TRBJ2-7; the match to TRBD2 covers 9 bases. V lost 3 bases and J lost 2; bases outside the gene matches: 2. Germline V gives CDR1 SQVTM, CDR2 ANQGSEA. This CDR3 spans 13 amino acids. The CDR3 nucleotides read TGCAGCGTTGAGTCTAGCGGGACCTACGAGCAGTACTTC. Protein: CSVESSGTYEQYF.

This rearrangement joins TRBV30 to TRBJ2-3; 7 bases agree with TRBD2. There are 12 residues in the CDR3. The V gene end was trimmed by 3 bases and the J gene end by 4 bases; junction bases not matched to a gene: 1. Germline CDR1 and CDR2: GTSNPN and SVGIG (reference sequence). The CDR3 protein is CAWRGGPDTQYF. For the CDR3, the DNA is TGTGCCTGGAGGGGAGGGCCAGATACGCAGTATTTT.